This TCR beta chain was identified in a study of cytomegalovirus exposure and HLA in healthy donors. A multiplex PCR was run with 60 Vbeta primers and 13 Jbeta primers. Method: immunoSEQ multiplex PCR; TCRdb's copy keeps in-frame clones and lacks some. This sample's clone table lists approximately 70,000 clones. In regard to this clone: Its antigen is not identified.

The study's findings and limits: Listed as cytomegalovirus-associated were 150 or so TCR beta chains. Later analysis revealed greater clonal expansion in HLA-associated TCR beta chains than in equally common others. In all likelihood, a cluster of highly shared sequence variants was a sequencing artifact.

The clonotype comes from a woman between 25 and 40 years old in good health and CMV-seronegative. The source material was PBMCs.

The CDR3 here is CAWSVAGKTQYF. CDR3 sequence (DNA): TGTGCCTGGAGTGTTGCGGGGAAGACCCAGTACTTC. The chain recombines TRBV30 with TRBJ2-5; possibly TRBD2 for D (6 bases). Germline loops: CDR1 GTSNPN, CDR2 SVGIG (reference sequence). Trimming removed 0 bases at V and 6 bases at J, with 8 bases between. The CDR3 consists of 12 residues.